This TCR beta chain came from a study of shared clonotypes between healthy human individuals. Study results and limitations: Non-shared clonotypes were found to have lower generation probabilities than the clonotypes that were shared by all four of the sorted-subset donors.

Several immunoSEQ plates received, in even portions, the genomic DNA of each subset. In the original workflow: Owing to the provision of junction-only sequences devoid of quality scores by immunoSEQ, filtering differed. Some clones are missing from TCRdb's copy, which holds only in-frame ones; the method was immunoSEQ multiplex PCR. The V and J calls and clone size are taken from that table; D and trimming were inferred from the DNA. This table holds 2 million or so clones, 90% to 95% found once. CD4+ cells underwent separation, giving CD45RA+ naive and CD45RA-negative memory subsets. With regard to this clone: Its antigen is still unknown.

The source is a man aged 18 to 35 in good health. The sample was naive CD4+ T cells sorted from blood. Described subset: CD45RA+ positively selected.

The CDR3 region has the DNA TGTGCCAGCAGCCTAGTCGCCAGCGGGAGTTGGGAGCAGTACTTC. It specifies CASSLVASGSWEQYF. This chain joins TRBV7-9 and TRBJ2-7, with 8 bases fitting TRBD2. CDR1 is SEHNR, CDR2 FQNEAQ, per germline (reference sequence). CDR3 length: 15 amino acids. V shed 5 bases, J shed 7 bases, and the junction held 13 bases outside the gene matches.